A selection of T cell receptor beta chains follows, all from one sample in a study of blood T cell repertoires in COVID-19. Libraries were prepared by immunoSEQ multiplex PCR; TCRdb keeps only in-frame clonotypes and omits some of them. The sample includes about 280,000 clones, roughly 85% seen only once; the top ten take roughly 2.6%. Sequenced: PBMCs or T cells enriched from blood (not recorded which). The origin of the receptors is a woman aged 50 to 60 who had recovered from COVID-19. The conserved cysteine and the conserved F or W are not part of the CDR3 here.

j_call v_call cdr3_aa
TRBJ1-2 TRBV2 ASSEEGAGLGGYT
TRBJ2-5 TRBV6-5 ASRLAGEETQY
TRBJ1-1 TRBV28 ASSPPPPGQGASEAF
TRBJ1-6 TRBV18 ASSPDRGNSPLH
TRBJ1-2 TRBV29-1 SVEVYSSYGYT
TRBJ1-1 TRBV5-8 ASSSTGGEAF
TRBJ1-4 TRBV3-1/TRBV3-2 ASSPKRGEKLF
TRBJ2-3 TRBV10-3 AISRASGGVTDTQY
TRBJ1-5 TRBV30 AWSARTVRNQPQH
TRBJ2-7 TRBV28 ASRIGHRAYEQY
TRBJ2-3 TRBV4-3 ASSLRQYTDTQY
TRBJ1-3 TRBV4-2 ASSQAKTGTGNTIY
TRBJ1-6 TRBV9 ASSVVGMGQTNSPLH
TRBJ2-7 TRBV4-2 ASSHPSEAGGSYEQY
TRBJ2-7 TRBV4-2 ASSQDSGRVNEQY
TRBJ2-7 TRBV20-1 SASYRTGHEQY
TRBJ1-2 TRBV6-5 ASSRGGGDGYT
TRBJ1-2 TRBV4-2 ASSQEAAVTANYGYT
TRBJ1-1 TRBV6-4 ASSFGSEGDTEAF
TRBJ2-7 TRBV28 ASSPGTAAYEQY
TRBJ1-6 TRBV9 ASSVGTGVVYSPLH
TRBJ2-5 TRBV6-2/TRBV6-3 ASSPRTGETQY
TRBJ2-2 TRBV11-2 ASSLDPRGRLF
TRBJ1-1 TRBV10-2 ASTVSGEGTEAF
TRBJ2-5 TRBV19 ASSIGSTGLKTQY
TRBJ2-7 TRBV5-6 ASSLPGTGSYEQY
TRBJ2-1 TRBV7-2 ASSLEQGTYNEQF
TRBJ2-1 TRBV28 ASTTNRFEQF
TRBJ1-1 TRBV10-2 ASSDARQGRTEAF
TRBJ2-7 TRBV19 ASSPGQAYEQY
TRBJ2-1 TRBV27 ASSSRLDHNEQF
TRBJ1-4 TRBV30 AWKQQGNEKLF
TRBJ1-4 TRBV6-5 ASSSGTAATNEKLF
TRBJ2-3 TRBV5-6 ASRSGLARSTDTQY
TRBJ1-1 TRBV7-8 ASRETTGSTEAF
TRBJ1-1 TRBV7-8 ASSQTNRVGEQAEAF
TRBJ2-1 TRBV7-2 ASSLSGSGGANEQF
TRBJ2-1 TRBV3-1/TRBV3-2 ASSPQASGHNEQF
TRBJ1-5 TRBV27 ASSLRGTGSNQPQH
TRBJ2-6 TRBV4-3 ASTHTGTASGANVLT
TRBJ2-7 TRBV10-3 AISGFTGPSYEQY
TRBJ2-7 TRBV4-2 ASSPMGQTYEQY
TRBJ2-2 TRBV9 ASSVGGGSGELF
TRBJ2-7 TRBV27 ASSPRQGRLSYEQY
TRBJ2-2 TRBV10-1 ASSPGLAGGRSTGELF
TRBJ2-1 TRBV9 ASSVGSGRRNEQF
TRBJ1-5 TRBV9 ASSVEPQGNQPQH
TRBJ1-2 TRBV6-5 ASSYDRRIIRYT
TRBJ1-1 TRBV10-3 AITTDTGLHTEAF
TRBJ1-3 TRBV30 AWSLGQGSGNTIY
TRBJ1-2 TRBV19 ASSIPPTPDRDYGYT
TRBJ1-5 TRBV19 ASRFQGSQPQH
TRBJ1-2 TRBV9 ASSPLGGIYGYT
TRBJ1-4 TRBV12-3/TRBV12-4 ASSFAGGEKLF
TRBJ2-2 TRBV5-8 ASSLDLGTGFDTGELF
TRBJ2-3 TRBV12-5 ASAPQGSDTQY
TRBJ2-1 TRBV29-1 SVEAGTELNEQF
TRBJ2-5 TRBV24-1 ATSDVGGRQETQY
TRBJ2-2 TRBV5-4 ASSLYFNLGTGNTGELF
TRBJ2-3 TRBV5-4 ASITRGSGSTDTQY